This record concerns one T cell receptor (beta chain) sequence. The antigen is unknown. The entry originates in a study of cytomegalovirus exposure and HLA in healthy donors. For the study at large: Early released data comprised 80 million to 100 million unique TCRs from HLA-typed donors. Regarding the study as a whole: Versus the approximately 700-donor mean, an Asian-associated ancestry cluster reportedly showed fewer N-insertions in a later analysis. Relative to equally common others, HLA-associated TCR beta chains showed greater clonal expansion in a later analysis. Researchers counted around 150 TCR beta chains as cytomegalovirus-associated.

Germline V CDR1 and CDR2: LNHDA, SQIVND (reference sequence). The CDR3 has 14 residues. V was shortened by 4 bases and J by 6 bases, with 13 bases between the two germline ends. The PCR ran on 60 Vbeta and 13 Jbeta primers. Data came from immunoSEQ multiplex PCR; TCRdb stores just in-frame clones and leaves some out. The table has approximately 160,000 clones, about 80% seen once. The V and J genes are TRBV19 and TRBJ2-1; a possible D gene is TRBD2 (6 bases). The sequencing sample was made of PBMCs. This receptor was identified in a young man in good health and CMV-seropositive. CDR3 sequence (DNA): TGTGCCAGTAGTACCGGCGGGGCGGGCAATGAGCAGTTCTTC. This sequence encodes CASSTGGAGNEQFF.